Listed below are T cell receptor beta chains from one sample, sequenced in a study of CD8+ T cells in alopecia areata. Clones were read by immunoSEQ multiplex PCR, and TCRdb kept only the in-frame ones, dropping some. The repertoire holds more than 200,000 clones, with around 65% as singletons. The source material was CD4+ T cells sorted from blood, sampled between weeks 44 and 45, from a patient treated with tofacitinib. Source of these receptors: a human donor with alopecia areata. CDR3s include the opening cysteine and the closing phenylalanine or tryptophan. D genes are given only for firm matches. Clone size is shown for a subset of rows, as once, few, many or a class of expanded clone.

. TRBJ2-2 . TRBV25-1 TGTGCCAGCAGACACACCAAGGCCGGGGAGCTGTTTTTT CASRHTKAGELFF
. TRBJ2-7 few TRBV29-1 TGCAGCGTTGAAAGGGCGGGGACCTACGAGCAGTACTTC CSVERAGTYEQYF
. TRBJ1-1 . TRBV7-6 TGTGCCAGCAGCTTAGTCTCCAGGGGCCTTGAGTACACTGAAGCTTTCTTT CASSLVSRGLEYTEAFF
TRBD1 TRBJ1-4 . TRBV4-3 TGCGCCAGCAGCCAAGGTTGGGGACAGCGCTTTTTT CASSQGWGQRFF
. TRBJ1-2 many TRBV7-9 TGTGCCAGCTCGACCGAAAACTATGGCTACACCTTC CASSTENYGYTF
. TRBJ2-3 . TRBV29-1 TGCAGCGTTGGGGTCCCTATTGAGCGATCTAGCACAGATACGCAGTATTTT CSVGVPIERSSTDTQYF
. TRBJ2-7 . TRBV11-2 TGTGCCAGCAGCTTCCCCAGGGGGGTGGAGTACTTC CASSFPRGVEYF
. TRBJ2-3 once TRBV27 TGTGCCAGCAGTTTCATAGGGAGCACAGATACGCAGTATTTT CASSFIGSTDTQYF
TRBD1 TRBJ2-2 few TRBV7-3 TGTGCCAGCAGGACAACCCAGGGGGCGAACACCGGGGAGCTGTTTTTT CASRTTQGANTGELFF
. TRBJ2-7 . TRBV14 TGTGCCAGCAGCCTTACCGGGCTCATCTACGAGCAGTACTTC CASSLTGLIYEQYF
. TRBJ2-2 . TRBV29-1 TGCAGCGTTGTAGGGGAGAACACCGGGGAGCTGTTTTTT CSVVGENTGELFF
. TRBJ1-1 few TRBV19 TGTGCCAGTAGTATCGCAGTCCGGGGCACTGAAGCTTTCTTT CASSIAVRGTEAFF
. TRBJ2-3 few TRBV9 TGTGCCAGCAGCGTAGGCACAGATACGCAGTATTTT CASSVGTDTQYF
. TRBJ2-7 . TRBV9 TGTGCCAGCAGCGTCGGAGGGGGCGAGCAGTACTTC CASSVGGGEQYF
. TRBJ1-1 . TRBV20-1 TGCAGTGCTAACTGGGGAGCGGCTTTCTTT CSANWGAAFF
TRBD1 TRBJ2-5 . TRBV29-1 TGCAGCGTTGAAGGCAGGAGGAACAGGGGGGCAGAGACCCAGTACTTC CSVEGRRNRGAETQYF
. TRBJ2-2 few TRBV7-2 TGTGCCAGCAGCCCCGTTCGGGGGAGGAACACCGGGGAGCTGTTTTTT CASSPVRGRNTGELFF
. TRBJ2-6 few TRBV29-1 TGCAGCGTTGCCTCCTCTGGGGCCAACGTCCTGACTTTC CSVASSGANVLTF